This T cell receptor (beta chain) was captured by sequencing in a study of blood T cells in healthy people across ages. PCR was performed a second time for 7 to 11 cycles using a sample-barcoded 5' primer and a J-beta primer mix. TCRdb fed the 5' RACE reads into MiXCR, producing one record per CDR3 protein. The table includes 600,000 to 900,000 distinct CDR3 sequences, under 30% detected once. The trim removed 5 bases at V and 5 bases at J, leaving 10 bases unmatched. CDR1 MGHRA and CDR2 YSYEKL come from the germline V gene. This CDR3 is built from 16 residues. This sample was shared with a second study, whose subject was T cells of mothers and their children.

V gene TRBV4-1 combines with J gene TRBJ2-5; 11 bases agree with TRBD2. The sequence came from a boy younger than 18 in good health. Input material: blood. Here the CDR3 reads CASSAATSGDFETQYF. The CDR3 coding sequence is TGCGCCAGCAGCGCCGCGACTAGCGGGGATTTCGAGACCCAGTACTTC.